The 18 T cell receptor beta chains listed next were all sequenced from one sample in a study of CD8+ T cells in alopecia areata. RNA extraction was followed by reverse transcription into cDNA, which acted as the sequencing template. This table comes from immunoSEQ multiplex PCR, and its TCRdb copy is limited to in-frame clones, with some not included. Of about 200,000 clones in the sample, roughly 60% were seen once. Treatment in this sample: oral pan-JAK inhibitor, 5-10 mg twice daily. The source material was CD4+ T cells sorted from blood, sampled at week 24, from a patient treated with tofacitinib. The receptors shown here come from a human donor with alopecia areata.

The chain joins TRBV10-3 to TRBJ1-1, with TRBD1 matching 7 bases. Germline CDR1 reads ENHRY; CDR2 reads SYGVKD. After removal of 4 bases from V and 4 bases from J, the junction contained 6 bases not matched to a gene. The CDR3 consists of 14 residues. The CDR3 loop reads CAISVGGWGTEAFF. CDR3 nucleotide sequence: TGTGCCATCAGTGTAGGGGGCTGGGGCACTGAAGCTTTCTTT.

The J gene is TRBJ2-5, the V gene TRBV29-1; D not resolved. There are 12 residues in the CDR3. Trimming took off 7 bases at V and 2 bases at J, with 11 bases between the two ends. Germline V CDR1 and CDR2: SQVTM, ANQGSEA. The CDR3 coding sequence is TGCAGCGGCAGCAGGCAGCAAGAGACCCAGTACTTC. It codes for CSGSRQQETQYF.

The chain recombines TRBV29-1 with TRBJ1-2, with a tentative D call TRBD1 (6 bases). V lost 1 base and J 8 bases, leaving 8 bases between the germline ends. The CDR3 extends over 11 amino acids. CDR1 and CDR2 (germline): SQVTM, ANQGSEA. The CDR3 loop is CSVEAGVGYTF. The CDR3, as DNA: TGCAGCGTTGAAGCAGGGGTCGGCTACACCTTC. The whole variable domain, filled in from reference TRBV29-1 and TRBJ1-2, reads SAVISQKPSRDICQRGTSLTIQCQVDSQVTMMFWYRQQPGQSLTLIATANQGSEATYESGFVIDKFPISRPNLTFSTLTVSNMSPEDSSIYLCSVEAGVGYTFGSGTRLTVV.

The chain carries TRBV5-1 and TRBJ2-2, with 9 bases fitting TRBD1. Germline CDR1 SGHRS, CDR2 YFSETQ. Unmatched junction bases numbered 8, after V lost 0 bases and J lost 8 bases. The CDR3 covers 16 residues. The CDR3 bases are TGCGCCAGCAGCTTGGACGGACAGGGGAGTAGTGGGGAGCTGTTTTTT. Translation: CASSLDGQGSSGELFF.

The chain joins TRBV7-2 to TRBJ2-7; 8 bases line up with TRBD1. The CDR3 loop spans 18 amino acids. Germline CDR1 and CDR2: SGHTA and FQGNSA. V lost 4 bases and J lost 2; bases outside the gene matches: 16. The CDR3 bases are TGTGCCAGCAGCTCACAGCTAGTGGGGCCGACAGGGGCCTACGAGCAGTACTTC. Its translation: CASSSQLVGPTGAYEQYF.

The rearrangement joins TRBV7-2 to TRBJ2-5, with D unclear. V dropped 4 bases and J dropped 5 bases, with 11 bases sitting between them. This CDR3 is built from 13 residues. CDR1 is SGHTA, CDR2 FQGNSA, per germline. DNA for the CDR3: TGTGCCAGCAGCTCCGGTGGGTGGGAGACCCAGTACTTC. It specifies CASSSGGWETQYF. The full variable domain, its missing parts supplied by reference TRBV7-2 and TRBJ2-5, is GAGVSQSPSNKVTEKGKDVELRCDPISGHTALYWYRQSLGQGLEFLIYFQGNSAPDKSGLPSDRFSAERTGGSVSTLTIQRTQQEDSAVYLCASSSGGWETQYFGPGTRLLVL.

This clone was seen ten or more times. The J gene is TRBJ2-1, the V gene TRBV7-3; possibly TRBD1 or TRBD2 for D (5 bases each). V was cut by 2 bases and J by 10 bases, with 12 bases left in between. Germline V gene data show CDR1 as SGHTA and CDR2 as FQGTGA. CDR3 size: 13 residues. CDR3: CASSLDRRDEQFF. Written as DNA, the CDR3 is TGTGCCAGCAGCTTAGACCGAAGGGACGAGCAGTTCTTC.

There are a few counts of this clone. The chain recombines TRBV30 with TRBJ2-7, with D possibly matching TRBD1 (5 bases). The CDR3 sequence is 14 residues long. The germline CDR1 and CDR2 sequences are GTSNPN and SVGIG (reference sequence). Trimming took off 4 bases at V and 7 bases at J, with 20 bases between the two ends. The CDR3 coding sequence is TGTGCCTGGACCCCCAGTGACAGAAGTAGAGAGCAGTACTTC. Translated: CAWTPSDRSREQYF.

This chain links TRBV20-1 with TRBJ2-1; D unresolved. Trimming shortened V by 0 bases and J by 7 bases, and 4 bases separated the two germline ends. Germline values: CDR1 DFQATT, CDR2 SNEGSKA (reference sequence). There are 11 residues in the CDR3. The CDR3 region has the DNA TGCAGTGCTAGAGAGTCAAATGAGCAGTTCTTC. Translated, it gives CSARESNEQFF.

The CDR3 coding sequence is TGTGCCTGGAGTGACCAAATAGCGGGAGGAGCAAATGAGCAGTTCTTC. Translation: CAWSDQIAGGANEQFF. J is TRBJ2-1 and V is TRBV30; 10 nucleotides line up with TRBD2. Germline V gene lookup returns CDR1 GTSNPN and CDR2 SVGIG (reference sequence). V trimming: 1 base; J trimming: 7 bases; junction bases outside the gene matches: 10. The CDR3 runs 16 residues. Looking up the rest from reference TRBV30 and TRBJ2-1 gives the full variable domain: SQTIHQWPATLVQPVGSPLSLECTVEGTSNPNLYWYRQAAGRGLQLLFYSVGIGQISSEVPQNLSASRPQDRQFILSSKKLLLSDSGFYLCAWSDQIAGGANEQFFGPGTRLTVL.

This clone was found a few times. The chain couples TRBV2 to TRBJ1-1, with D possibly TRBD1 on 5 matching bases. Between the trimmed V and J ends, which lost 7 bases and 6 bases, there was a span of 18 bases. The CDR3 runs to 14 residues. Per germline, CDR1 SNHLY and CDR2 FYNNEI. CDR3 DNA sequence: TGTGCCAGCACTCCGGGACGGGCTGTCGCTGAAGCTTTCTTT. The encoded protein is CASTPGRAVAEAFF. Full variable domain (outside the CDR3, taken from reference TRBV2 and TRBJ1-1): EPEVTQTPSHQVTQMGQEVILRCVPISNHLYFYWYRQILGQKVEFLVSFYNNEISEKSEIFDDQFSVERPDGSNFTLKIRSTKLEDSAMYFCASTPGRAVAEAFFGQGTRLTVV.

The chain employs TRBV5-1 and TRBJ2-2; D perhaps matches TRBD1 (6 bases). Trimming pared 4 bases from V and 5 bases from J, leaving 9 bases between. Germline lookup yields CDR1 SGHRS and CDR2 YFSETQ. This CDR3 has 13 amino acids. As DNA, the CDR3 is TGCGCCAGCAGCGTAGGGGGAACCGGGGAGCTGTTTTTT. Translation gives CASSVGGTGELFF.

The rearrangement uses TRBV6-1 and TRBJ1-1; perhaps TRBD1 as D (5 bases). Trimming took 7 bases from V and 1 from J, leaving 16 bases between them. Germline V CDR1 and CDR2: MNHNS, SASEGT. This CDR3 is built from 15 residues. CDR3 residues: CASTQTGYRNTEAFF. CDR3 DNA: TGTGCCAGCACGCAAACAGGATACAGGAACACTGAAGCTTTCTTT.

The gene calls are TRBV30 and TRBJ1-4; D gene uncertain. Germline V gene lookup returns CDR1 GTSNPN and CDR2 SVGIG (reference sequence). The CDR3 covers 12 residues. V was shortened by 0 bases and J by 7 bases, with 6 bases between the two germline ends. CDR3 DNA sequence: TGTGCCTGGAGTGTGTTAGGTGAAAAACTGTTTTTT. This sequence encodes CAWSVLGEKLFF.

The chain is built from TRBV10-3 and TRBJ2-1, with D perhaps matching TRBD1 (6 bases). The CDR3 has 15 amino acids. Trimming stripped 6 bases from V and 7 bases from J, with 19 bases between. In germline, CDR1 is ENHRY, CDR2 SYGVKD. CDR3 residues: CAIRTPRGKGNEQFF. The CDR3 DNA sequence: TGTGCCATCAGAACCCCGAGGGGGAAAGGGAATGAGCAGTTCTTC.

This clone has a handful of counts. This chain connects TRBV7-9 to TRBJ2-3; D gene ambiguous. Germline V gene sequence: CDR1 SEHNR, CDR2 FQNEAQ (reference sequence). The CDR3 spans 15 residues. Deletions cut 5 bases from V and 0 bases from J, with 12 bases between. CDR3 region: CASSALRGSTDTQYF. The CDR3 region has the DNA TGTGCCAGCAGCGCCCTCCGCGGAAGCACAGATACGCAGTATTTT.

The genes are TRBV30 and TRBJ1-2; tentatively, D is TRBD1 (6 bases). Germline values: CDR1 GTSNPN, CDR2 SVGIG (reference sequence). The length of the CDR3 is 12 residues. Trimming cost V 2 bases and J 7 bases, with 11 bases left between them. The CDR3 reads CAWSPDSVGYTF. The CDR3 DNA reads TGTGCCTGGAGTCCGGACAGTGTTGGCTACACCTTC.

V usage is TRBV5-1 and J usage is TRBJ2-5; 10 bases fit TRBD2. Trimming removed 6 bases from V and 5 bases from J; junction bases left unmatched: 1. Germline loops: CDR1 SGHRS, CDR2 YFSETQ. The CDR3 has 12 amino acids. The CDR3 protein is CASKREGETQYF. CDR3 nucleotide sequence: TGCGCCAGCAAGCGGGAGGGGGAGACCCAGTACTTC.